Presented here are 18 T cell receptor beta chains from one specimen sequenced in a study of OX40 agonist ivuxolimab in advanced cancers. The receptor library was made with the immunoSEQ multiplex PCR assay. The source is immuneACCESS, and TCRdb retained only in-frame sequences with V and J called. Part of the clones is not carried over; for the studies checked, unresolved V genes explain less than half of this, and the remainder is unexplained. The sample table holds 100,000 or so clones, of which roughly 95% were seen once. The ten largest clones take up 0.18% of the sample. The sequenced sample was CD4+ or CD8+ T cells sorted from blood, obtained in a trial of the OX40 agonist ivuxolimab. The receptors originated from an adult with an advanced solid tumor such as melanoma, head and neck, liver or kidney cancer.

The gene calls are TRBV19 and TRBJ2-1; D possibly corresponds to TRBD2 (5 bases). Germline assignment: CDR1 LNHDA and CDR2 SQIVND (reference sequence). Trimming cost V 5 bases and J 3 bases, with 14 bases left between them. The CDR3 is made up of 15 amino acids. CDR3 nucleotides: TGTGCCAGTAGTCAAGCCATAGCGAACTACAATGAGCAGTTCTTC. Protein: CASSQAIANYNEQFF.

The J gene is TRBJ1-1, the V gene TRBV10-1, with TRBD1 matching 7 bases. The CDR3 extends over 15 amino acids. CDR1 and CDR2 (germline): WNHNN, SYGVQD (reference sequence). V lost 0 bases and J lost 7; bases outside the gene matches: 8. CDR3 in DNA: TGCGCCAGCAGTGAGTCGACAGGGCGGGGTGGTGAAGCTTTCTTT. Protein sequence: CASSESTGRGGEAFF.

This clone has only one observation. The rearrangement links TRBV18 to TRBJ2-2; a possible D gene is TRBD1 (7 bases). This CDR3 has 17 amino acids. V shed 3 bases and J shed 6 bases, with 20 bases lying between them. Germline CDR1 KGHSH, CDR2 LQKENI. The CDR3 bases are TGTGCCAGCTCACCGGGGACAGCGGGTGTTGGAGCCGGGGAGCTGTTTTTT. This translates into CASSPGTAGVGAGELFF.

In its sample, this clone was seen a few times. The J gene is TRBJ1-1, the V gene TRBV7-9; D is possibly TRBD1 (5 bases). The germline V gene encodes CDR1 SEHNR and CDR2 FQNEAQ (reference sequence). This CDR3 spans 13 amino acids. V shed 10 bases and J shed 2 bases, with 14 bases lying between them. CDR3: CATLGQHNTEAFF. The CDR3 DNA sequence: TGTGCCACTCTCGGACAACATAACACTGAAGCTTTCTTT.

This clone was recorded a few times. The chain is built from TRBV11-2 and TRBJ2-1; 9 bases fit TRBD2. The V gene end was trimmed by 5 bases and the J gene end by 4 bases; junction bases not matched to a gene: 9. Germline lookup yields CDR1 SGHAT and CDR2 FQNNGV. This CDR3 region has 16 residues. This chain's CDR3 is CASSRILSGRYNEQFF. CDR3 coding DNA: TGTGCCAGCAGCCGGATCCTCAGCGGGAGGTACAATGAGCAGTTCTTC.

CDR3 sequence (DNA): TGTGCCAGTACCGAGGGTTTAGAGCAGTTCTTC. This codes for CASTEGLEQFF. The rearrangement uses TRBV19 and TRBJ2-1, with D possibly matching TRBD2 (5 bases). Between the trimmed V and J ends, which lost 7 bases and 10 bases, there was a span of 11 bases. The CDR3 runs to 11 residues. Germline V gene data show CDR1 as LNHDA and CDR2 as SQIVND (reference sequence).

This chain joins TRBV4-3 and TRBJ1-4, with 8 bases aligning to TRBD1. The V gene's germline CDR1 is LGHNA and CDR2 YSLEER. The CDR3 runs to 14 residues. The V segment lost 0 bases and the J segment 8 bases; nucleotides outside the gene matches: 2. CDR3 loop: CASSQDRGREKLFF. The DNA for the CDR3 is TGCGCCAGCAGCCAAGACAGGGGGCGCGAAAAACTGTTTTTT.

This chain uses TRBV5-4 with TRBJ2-4; 11 nucleotides match TRBD2. CDR1 is SGHNT and CDR2 is YYREEE in the germline V gene (reference sequence). V shed 4 bases, J shed 0 bases, and the junction held 9 bases outside the gene matches. This CDR3 has 18 amino acids. CDR3 nucleotides: TGTGCCAGCAGCATCGTAGCGGGGGGGCCAGCAGCCAAAAACATTCAGTACTTC. Its translation is CASSIVAGGPAAKNIQYF.

The gene calls are TRBV11-1 and TRBJ2-3; D is unresolved. Germline CDR1 reads SGHAT; CDR2 reads FQDESV (reference sequence). The CDR3 has 16 residues. Trimming removed 1 base from V and 4 bases from J, with 15 bases in between. As DNA, the CDR3 is TGTGCCAGCAGCTTAGTCCCCGCTATTAGTCCAGATACGCAGTATTTT. Encoded protein: CASSLVPAISPDTQYF.

This chain uses TRBV28 with TRBJ1-1, with 9 bases lining up with TRBD1. The CDR3 loop spans 14 amino acids. V lost 6 bases and J lost 2; bases outside the gene matches: 4. Germline V gives CDR1 MDHEN, CDR2 SYDVKM. Here the CDR3 reads CASREQGANTEAFF. The CDR3 DNA reads as TGTGCCAGCAGGGAACAGGGGGCAAACACTGAAGCTTTCTTT.

J is TRBJ1-4 and V is TRBV11-2; D perhaps matches TRBD1 (6 bases). Trimming removed 5 bases from V and 6 bases from J, with 16 bases in between. Germline V gene sequence: CDR1 SGHAT, CDR2 FQNNGV. The CDR3 spans 15 residues. Written as DNA, the CDR3 is TGTGCCAGCAGCCCTGGCGGGGGGGCGTATGAAAAACTGTTTTTT. It codes for CASSPGGGAYEKLFF.

This chain links TRBV9 with TRBJ1-2; 7 nucleotides agree with TRBD1. The CDR3 totals 15 residues. Germline V lookup: CDR1 SGDLS, CDR2 YYNGEE. The J segment lost 1 base and the V segment lost 2 bases, leaving 5 bases of the junction unmatched. The CDR3 coding sequence is TGTGCCAGCAGCGTTGGGACAGTTAATAACTATGGCTACACCTTC. It is translated as CASSVGTVNNYGYTF.

The chain is built from TRBV4-2 and TRBJ2-3; D assignment may be TRBD1 or TRBD2 (5 bases each). The CDR3 consists of 15 residues. Trimming shortened V by 0 bases and J by 6 bases, and 13 bases separated the two germline ends. The germline gives CDR1 LGHNA, CDR2 YNFKEQ. This CDR3 is CASSQDGASSDTQYF. The CDR3 DNA sequence: TGTGCCAGCAGCCAAGATGGGGCTAGCAGTGATACGCAGTATTTT.

The V and J genes are TRBV18 and TRBJ1-1; TRBD1 is a possible D gene (5 bases). The V gene's germline CDR1 is KGHSH and CDR2 LQKENI. The CDR3 extends over 15 amino acids. Trimming took 1 base from V and 1 from J, leaving 10 bases between them. Here the CDR3 DNA reads TGTGCCAGCTCACCACTTAGACAGACGAACACTGAAGCTTTCTTT. Its protein product is CASSPLRQTNTEAFF.

This chain joins TRBV5-1 and TRBJ1-4; D call uncertain. Per germline, CDR1 SGHRS and CDR2 YFSETQ. This CDR3 contains 17 residues. Trimming shortened V by 4 bases and J by 6 bases, and 22 bases separated the two germline ends. The CDR3 sequence: CASSVGNPLVSYEKLFF. The CDR3 coding sequence is TGCGCCAGCAGCGTGGGGAATCCTCTCGTCTCCTATGAAAAACTGTTTTTT.

The V call is TRBV12-5, the J call TRBJ1-4; D unclear. V was pared by 0 bases and J by 4 bases, with 9 bases between. The CDR3 is 15 amino acids. Per germline, CDR1 LGHNT and CDR2 FRNRAP. The CDR3 loop reads CASGLVTGSNEKLFF. The CDR3 DNA sequence: TGTGCTAGTGGTTTGGTAACGGGGAGTAATGAAAAACTGTTTTTT. The full variable domain, completed using reference TRBV12-5 and TRBJ1-4, is DARVTQTPRHKVTEMGQEVTMRCQPILGHNTVFWYRQTMMQGLELLAYFRNRAPLDDSGMPKDRFSAEMPDATLATLKIQPSEPRDSAVYFCASGLVTGSNEKLFFGSGTQLSVL.

This clone occurred once. The rearrangement uses TRBV9 and TRBJ1-4; D uncertain. V was shortened by 0 bases and J by 8 bases, with 14 bases between the two germline ends. The length of the CDR3 is 15 residues. Looked up from germline, CDR1 is SGDLS and CDR2 is YYNGEE. As DNA, the CDR3 is TGTGCCAGCAGCGTAGGGGCAAGGGAGGGCGAAAAACTGTTTTTT. It translates to CASSVGAREGEKLFF. Variable domain in full (rest from reference TRBV9 and TRBJ1-4): DSGVTQTPKHLITATGQRVTLRCSPRSGDLSVYWYQQSLDQGLQFLIQYYNGEERAKGNILERFSAQQFPDLHSELNLSSLELGDSALYFCASSVGAREGEKLFFGSGTQLSVL.

The CDR3 nucleotides are TGTGCCATCAGTGAGGATGGAAACTATGGCTACACCTTC. Residues: CAISEDGNYGYTF. The chain is built from TRBV10-3 and TRBJ1-2, with D hard to call. V was pared by 2 bases and J by 2 bases, with 6 bases between. Germline V lookup: CDR1 ENHRY, CDR2 SYGVKD. The CDR3 runs to 13 residues.